Detailed here is one TCR beta chain. V lost 5 bases and J lost 0, with 10 bases in between. CDR3 length equals 14 residues. Germline CDR1 is MNHEY and CDR2 is SVGAGI. This specimen comes from a study of monozygotic twins with cystic fibrosis. Produced via immunoSEQ multiplex PCR; TCRdb's table is partial and in-frame only. In the table there are about 36,000 clones, approximately 84% of which are singletons. The source material was blood. The TCR comes from a girl aged 2-10 years with cystic fibrosis. The chain couples TRBV6-5 to TRBJ1-2; maybe TRBD1 (5 bases). CDR3 DNA sequence: TGTGCCAGCAGTGAAGGGGCAGCTAACTATGGCTACACCTTC. Translation: CASSEGAANYGYTF.